This T cell receptor (beta chain) originates from a study of CD8 T cells in Susac syndrome. Study findings and constraints: The study recognized that its TCR sequencing and HLA analysis covered a relatively small number of individuals.

The multiple sclerosis controls comprised treatment-naive patients whose relapsing-remitting disease was stable or active. RNA totalling roughly 0.45 to 1 ug underwent reverse transcription with random hexamers. TCRdb re-called the immunoSEQ multiplex PCR reads through MiXCR, storing one row per CDR3 protein. This table holds some 300,000 distinct CDR3 sequences, roughly 85% found once. The CDR3 totals 13 residues. The ends were cut back, 3 bases at V and 1 base at J, with 4 bases in the middle. Germline V gives CDR1 LNHDA, CDR2 SQIVND (reference sequence). Notes on this clonotype: As yet, its antigen is unknown.

The source of this sequence is a human donor with multiple sclerosis. This chain connects TRBV19 to TRBJ1-5; the D is unclear. Sequencing used CD8+ T cells from PBMCs. This chain's CDR3 is CASSMESNQPQHF. The CDR3 DNA reads TGTGCCAGTAGTATGGAGAGCAATCAGCCCCAGCATTTT. Based on the CDR3 plus reference TRBV19 and TRBJ1-5, the full variable domain is DGGITQSPKYLFRKEGQNVTLSCEQNLNHDAMYWYRQDPGQGLRLIYYSQIVNDFQKGDIAEGYSVSREKKESFPLTVTSAQKNPTAFYLCASSMESNQPQHFGDGTRLSIL.